This TCR beta chain was sequenced during a study of T cell responses to AZD1222 COVID-19 vaccine. Profiled with immunoSEQ multiplex PCR; TCRdb holds only in-frame clones, not every one. The sample has over 85,000 clones; around 89% are singletons. Worth noting for this clone: Its antigen is unidentified.

Study conclusions and caveats: Clonal diversity was possibly underestimated; the donors were predominantly white British and more often female. Seropositive status at baseline applied to only a handful of AZD1222 recipients.

Trimming left V 0 bases short and J 0 bases short, with 10 bases between. CDR1 is SGDLS, CDR2 YYNGEE, per germline. The CDR3 has 16 residues. The V call is TRBV9, the J call TRBJ1-3; D gene unclear. The TCR comes from an adult in good health. The specimen was peripheral blood, collected on day 0 of AZD1222 vaccination. Here the CDR3 DNA reads TGTGCCAGCAGCGTAGGTCCGGTTACCTCTGGAAACACCATATATTTT. This sequence encodes CASSVGPVTSGNTIYF.